This T cell receptor beta chain derives from a study of immune characterization of retroperitoneal liposarcoma. TCRdb reprocessed the PCR reads via MiXCR and lists one record per CDR3 protein. Of some 3,000 distinct CDR3 sequences listed, around half are singletons. There are 16 residues in the CDR3. From germline, CDR1 is SGHTA and CDR2 FQGNSA. The TCR originated in a male donor with retroperitoneal liposarcoma. This chain links TRBV7-2 with TRBJ2-5; 11 bases agree with TRBD2. The J call is in doubt because the DNA end fits TRBJ2-1 better. The sample consisted of tumor tissue. CDR3 DNA: TGTGCCAGCAGCTCAACCGGGACTAGCGGAAAAGAGACCCAGTTCTTC. Encoded protein: CASSSTGTSGKETQFF.